This entry is about one T cell receptor (beta chain). Germline values: CDR1 SGHNT, CDR2 YYREEE (reference sequence). This CDR3 is 14 amino acids long. The trim removed 7 bases at V and 2 bases at J, leaving 7 bases unmatched. The data belong to a study of blood T cell repertoires in COVID-19. Overall study: Samples taken during acute and convalescent COVID-19 were collected in the United States, Italy and Spain. Sample material is recorded as cDNA or gDNA derived from T cells, B-cell-depleted T cells, or PBMCs.

Original data processing: Amplification from reference gene primers served as the basis for estimated nucleated cell counts. Using immunoSEQ multiplex PCR, the repertoire was profiled, and TCRdb retains in-frame clones only, with some absent. D and trimming were read from the DNA, whereas the V and J calls and clone size are those reported in that table. The sample shows roughly 120,000 clones, more than 60% of them seen only once. The chain carries TRBV5-4 and TRBJ2-3; 7 positions match TRBD2. This TCR was sampled from a man in his 70s with acute or convalescent COVID-19. Sequencing was carried out using peripheral blood. For the CDR3, the DNA is TGTGCCAGCCACCCGGGACTAAACACAGATACGCAGTATTTT. Translated: CASHPGLNTDTQYF.